These 22 T cell receptor beta chains share one sample of origin, sequenced in a study of control samples from healthy donors and cancer patients. Method: immunoSEQ multiplex PCR; TCRdb's copy keeps in-frame clones and lacks some. The repertoire holds 69,000 or so clones, with approximately 94% as singletons. Material for sequencing was blood. These receptors were collected from a woman aged 25 to 39 in good health.

This rearrangement joins TRBV19 to TRBJ1-5; perhaps TRBD1 as D (5 bases). From germline, CDR1 is LNHDA and CDR2 SQIVND (reference sequence). This CDR3 has 16 residues. V lost 5 bases, J lost 1 base, and 15 bases lay in between. CDR3 in DNA: TGTGCCAGTAGTTTCAGGGAGGCGCGAAGCAATCAGCCCCAGCATTTT. As protein: CASSFREARSNQPQHF. Variable domain in full (rest from reference TRBV19 and TRBJ1-5): DGGITQSPKYLFRKEGQNVTLSCEQNLNHDAMYWYRQDPGQGLRLIYYSQIVNDFQKGDIAEGYSVSREKKESFPLTVTSAQKNPTAFYLCASSFREARSNQPQHFGDGTRLSIL.

This sequence joins TRBV9 and TRBJ1-1; D possibly corresponds to TRBD1 (6 bases). The CDR3 spans 16 residues. V gave up 2 bases and J gave up 4 bases, with 18 bases separating them. Germline values: CDR1 SGDLS, CDR2 YYNGEE. Here the CDR3 reads CASSVLGEAGVTEAFF. DNA for the CDR3: TGTGCCAGCAGCGTTCTCGGAGAGGCAGGGGTCACTGAAGCTTTCTTT. The entire variable domain, with the rest obtained from reference TRBV9 and TRBJ1-1, is as follows: DSGVTQTPKHLITATGQRVTLRCSPRSGDLSVYWYQQSLDQGLQFLIQYYNGEERAKGNILERFSAQQFPDLHSELNLSSLELGDSALYFCASSVLGEAGVTEAFFGQGTRLTVV.

The chain links TRBV6-5 to TRBJ1-1, with D tentatively TRBD1 (5 bases). The V gene lost 9 bases and the J gene lost 1 base, with 15 bases spanning the gap. CDR3 length: 14 amino acids. CDR1 MNHEY and CDR2 SVGAGI come from the germline V gene. The DNA for the CDR3 is TGTGCCAGTACCTCCGGACACCCGAACACTGAAGCTTTCTTT. Protein: CASTSGHPNTEAFF.

The rearrangement uses TRBV18 and TRBJ1-1; the D is unclear. CDR3 length: 13 residues. Trimming took off 4 bases at V and 1 base at J, with 7 bases between the two ends. CDR1 and CDR2 (germline): KGHSH, LQKENI. Here the CDR3 DNA reads TGTGCCAGCTCACAGGTGGCGAACACTGAAGCTTTCTTT. This encodes CASSQVANTEAFF.

J is TRBJ1-4 and V is TRBV5-5; D gene ambiguous. CDR3 length: 16 residues. The germline gives CDR1 SGHKS, CDR2 YYEKEE (reference sequence). Trimming removed 4 bases at V and 0 bases at J, with 13 bases between. CDR3 region: CASSRRESSTNEKLFF. The CDR3 coding sequence is TGTGCCAGCAGCCGCCGGGAGTCCTCAACTAATGAAAAACTGTTTTTT.

The gene calls are TRBV29-1 and TRBJ2-5; perhaps TRBD1 as D (5 bases). The CDR3 loop spans 13 amino acids. The V and J ends lost 3 bases and 5 bases respectively, with 13 bases between them. Per the germline V gene, CDR1 is SQVTM and CDR2 is ANQGSEA. In DNA, the CDR3 is TGCAGCGTTGAGATCACAGGTTCGGAGACCCAGTACTTC. Translating gives CSVEITGSETQYF.

A single count supports this clone. This CDR3 is CASSPRRDSYEQYV. The DNA for the CDR3 is TGTGCCAGCAGCCCAAGGAGGGACTCCTACGAGCAGTACGTC. This chain uses TRBV7-3 with TRBJ2-7; D might be TRBD2 (6 bases). Per the germline V gene, CDR1 is SGHTA and CDR2 is FQGTGA. Trimming removed 5 bases from V and 0 bases from J, with 11 bases in between. The CDR3 totals 14 residues.

The chain combines TRBV7-8 with TRBJ2-7, with TRBD1 identical over 7 bases. CDR3 length: 13 amino acids. The germline V gene encodes CDR1 SGHVS and CDR2 FQNEAQ. Germline trimming cut 4 bases from V and 6 bases from J; bases unmatched to any gene: 6. The CDR3 bases are TGTGCCAGCAGCTCCGCGACAGGGTTCGAGCAGTACGTC. It yields the protein CASSSATGFEQYV.

This chain connects TRBV24-1 to TRBJ1-1; D is unresolved. Germline lookup yields CDR1 KGHDR and CDR2 SFDVKD. The CDR3 length is 13 residues. V lost 4 bases to trimming and J lost 10 bases, with 15 bases between them. The CDR3 DNA reads TGTGCCACCAGTGAAAGTGGATCCGTTCGAGCTTTCTTT. It encodes CATSESGSVRAFF.

The sample holds one count of this clone. The chain has TRBV13 and TRBJ2-7, with 10 bases lining up with TRBD1. V was clipped by 4 bases and J by 5 bases; unmatched bases: 8. Germline V gene lookup returns CDR1 PRHDT and CDR2 FYEKMQ (reference sequence). The CDR3 loop spans 15 amino acids. This chain's CDR3 is CASSSSGTGAHEQYV. The CDR3 DNA is TGTGCCAGCAGCTCATCCGGGACAGGGGCGCACGAGCAGTACGTC.

There are a few counts of this clone. The chain combines TRBV19 with TRBJ1-6; D may be TRBD1 (6 bases). V lost 3 bases and J lost 18, with 9 bases in between. The CDR3 has 10 amino acids. Per the germline V gene, CDR1 is LNHDA and CDR2 is SQIVND (reference sequence). The DNA for the CDR3 is TGTGCCAGTAGTATCGGGGGCGCCCACTTT. Translating gives CASSIGGAHF.

This sequence joins TRBV19 and TRBJ1-2; no clear D. V was trimmed by 10 bases and J by 2 bases, leaving 8 bases between them. The CDR3 has 11 amino acids. CDR1 and CDR2 (germline): LNHDA, SQIVND (reference sequence). CDR3 sequence (DNA): TGTGCCATACGAGTAAACTATGGCTACACCTTC. Amino acids: CAIRVNYGYTF.

A single count supports this clone. V gene TRBV5-1 combines with J gene TRBJ2-7, with 7 bases lining up with TRBD1. The CDR3 contains 14 residues. Germline-derived CDR1 and CDR2 are SGHRS and YFSETQ. V shed 4 bases and J 5 bases; nucleotides not matched to a gene: 9. In DNA, the CDR3 is TGCGCCAGCAGCCTACCTACAGGGGTCGACGAGCAGTACTTC. Its protein product is CASSLPTGVDEQYF.

Concerning this clone: One end of the junction varies from germline; a read error may be responsible. This chain uses TRBV3-1 (or the pseudogene TRBV3-2) with TRBJ1-1; D gene uncertain. Germline loops: CDR1 LGHDT, CDR2 YNNKEL (reference sequence). The CDR3 contains 16 residues. The CDR3 here is CTSSQDRSGPNTEAFF. CDR3 bases: TGTACCAGCAGCCAAGATCGTAGTGGACCGAACACTGAAGCTTTCTTT.

The chain links TRBV6-6 to TRBJ1-2; perhaps TRBD1 as D (5 bases). Per germline, CDR1 MNHNY and CDR2 SVGAGI (reference sequence). The CDR3 consists of 16 residues. V lost 6 bases, J lost 5 bases, and 22 bases lay in between. The CDR3 sequence: CASRTEIALLMYGYTF. The DNA for the CDR3 is TGTGCCAGCAGGACAGAGATTGCACTTCTTATGTATGGCTACACCTTC.

The chain links TRBV6-1 to TRBJ1-2; D unclear. CDR1 and CDR2 from the germline V gene are MNHNS and SASEGT. CDR3 length: 13 amino acids. V was clipped by 2 bases and J by 2 bases, with 6 bases between them. The chain's CDR3 is CASSELGNYGYTF. Here the CDR3 DNA reads TGTGCCAGCAGTGAATTGGGGAACTATGGCTACACCTTC.

The gene calls are TRBV6-2 or TRBV6-3 and TRBJ1-2; unclear D gene. Deletions cut 6 bases from V and 7 bases from J, with 9 bases between. CDR1 and CDR2 from the germline V gene are MNHEY and SVGEGT. This CDR3 contains 11 residues. The CDR3 sequence is CASSTRVGYTF. The CDR3 nucleotides read TGTGCCAGCAGCACTCGCGTTGGCTACACCTTC.

This clone was counted only a few times. The chain links TRBV25-1 to TRBJ1-2; 8 bases match TRBD1. CDR1 MGHDK and CDR2 SYGVNS come from the germline V gene. The CDR3 extends over 17 amino acids. V lost 8 bases and J lost 3; bases outside the gene matches: 17. CDR3 nucleotide sequence: TGTGCCAGCTGCCCCGCCCTTGGGAAGACAGGGGACTATGGCTACACCTTC. Translating gives CASCPALGKTGDYGYTF.

This clone has just one count. V gene TRBV5-1 combines with J gene TRBJ1-2; TRBD1 is a possible D gene (5 bases). The CDR3 is 13 amino acids. In germline, CDR1 is SGHRS, CDR2 YFSETQ. With 0 bases removed from V and 7 bases from J, the gap between germline ends came to 10 bases. Written as DNA, the CDR3 is TGCGCCAGCAGCTTGGAACAGGTCGGTGGCTACACCTTC. Its translation is CASSLEQVGGYTF.

In nucleotides, the CDR3 is TGTGCCAGCAGCACGACGGGAGTTGCGTGGCAGCCCCAGCATTTT. Its translation is CASSTTGVAWQPQHF. The chain carries TRBV6-5 and TRBJ1-5; D remains ambiguous. The CDR3 has 15 residues. From germline, CDR1 is MNHEY and CDR2 SVGAGI. The V end lost 6 bases, the J end lost 7 bases, and 19 bases lay between the germline ends.

V is TRBV20-1 and J is TRBJ1-3, with TRBD1 as a possible D gene (6 bases). CDR3 length: 14 residues. Trimming took 3 bases from V and 4 from J, leaving 13 bases between them. The germline V gene encodes CDR1 DFQATT and CDR2 SNEGSKA (reference sequence). The CDR3 DNA follows: TGCAGTGCTAGTTTAACAGGGTCCGGAAACACCATATATTTT. Amino acid sequence: CSASLTGSGNTIYF.

The chain carries TRBV11-2 and TRBJ2-1, with D hard to call. V was cut by 0 bases and J by 7 bases, with 7 bases left in between. The CDR3 is 13 amino acids. Per the germline V gene, CDR1 is SGHAT and CDR2 is FQNNGV. The CDR3 DNA reads as TGTGCCAGCAGCTTAGAGACCCGAAATGAGCAGTTCTTC. It specifies CASSLETRNEQFF.